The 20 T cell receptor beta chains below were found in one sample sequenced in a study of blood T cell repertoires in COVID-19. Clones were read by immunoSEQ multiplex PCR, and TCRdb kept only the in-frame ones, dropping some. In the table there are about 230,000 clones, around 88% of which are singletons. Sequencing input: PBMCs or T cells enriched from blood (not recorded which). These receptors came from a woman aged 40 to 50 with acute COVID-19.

CDR3 in amino acids: CASSLDRGGSYNSPLHF. CDR3 nucleotide sequence: TGTGCCAGCAGCTTGGACCGTGGCGGTTCCTATAATTCACCCCTCCACTTT. This rearrangement joins TRBV5-4 to TRBJ1-6; no clear D. Trimming cost V 0 bases and J 1 base, with 11 bases left between them. The CDR3 runs to 17 residues. CDR1 and CDR2 from the germline V gene are SGHNT and YYREEE (reference sequence).

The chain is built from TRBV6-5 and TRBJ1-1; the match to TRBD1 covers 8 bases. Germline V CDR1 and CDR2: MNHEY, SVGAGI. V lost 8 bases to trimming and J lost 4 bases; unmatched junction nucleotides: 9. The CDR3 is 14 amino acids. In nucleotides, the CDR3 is TGTGCCAGCGAAGGACAGGGAGTGGCCACTGAAGCTTTCTTT. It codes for CASEGQGVATEAFF.

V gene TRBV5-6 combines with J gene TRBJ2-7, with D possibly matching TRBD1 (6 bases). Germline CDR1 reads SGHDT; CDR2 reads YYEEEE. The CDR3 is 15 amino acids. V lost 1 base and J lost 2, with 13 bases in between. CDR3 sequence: CASSLYRVGAYEQYV. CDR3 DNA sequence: TGTGCCAGCAGCTTGTACAGGGTCGGGGCCTACGAGCAGTACGTC.

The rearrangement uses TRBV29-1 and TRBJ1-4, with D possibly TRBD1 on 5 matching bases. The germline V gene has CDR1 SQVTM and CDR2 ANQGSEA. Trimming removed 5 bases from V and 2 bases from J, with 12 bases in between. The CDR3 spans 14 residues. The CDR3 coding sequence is TGCAGCGTTATAAACGGGGGGACTAATGAAAAACTGTTTTTT. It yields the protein CSVINGGTNEKLFF. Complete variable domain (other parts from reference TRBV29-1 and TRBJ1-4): SAVISQKPSRDICQRGTSLTIQCQVDSQVTMMFWYRQQPGQSLTLIATANQGSEATYESGFVIDKFPISRPNLTFSTLTVSNMSPEDSSIYLCSVINGGTNEKLFFGSGTQLSVL.

The CDR3 bases are TGTGCCAGCAGCCCCTACAGGGTTTTGCACACTGAAGCTTTCTTT. It translates to CASSPYRVLHTEAFF. The rearrangement links TRBV14 to TRBJ1-1, with a tentative D call TRBD1 (6 bases). The CDR3 runs to 15 residues. V lost 4 bases and J lost 3, with 15 bases in between. Germline V gene lookup returns CDR1 SGHDN and CDR2 FVKESK.

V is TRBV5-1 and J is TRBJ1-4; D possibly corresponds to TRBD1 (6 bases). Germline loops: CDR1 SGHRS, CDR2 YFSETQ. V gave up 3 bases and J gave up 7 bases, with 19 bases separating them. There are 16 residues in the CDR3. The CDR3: CASSYEANRAREKLFF. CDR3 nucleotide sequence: TGCGCCAGCAGCTACGAAGCGAACAGGGCTCGTGAAAAACTGTTTTTT.

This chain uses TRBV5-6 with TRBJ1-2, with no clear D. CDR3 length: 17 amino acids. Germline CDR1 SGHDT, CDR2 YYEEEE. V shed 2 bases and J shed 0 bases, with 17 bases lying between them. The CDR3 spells CASSFRLRGETNYGYTF. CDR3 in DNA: TGTGCCAGCAGCTTTCGCCTGCGGGGAGAGACTAACTATGGCTACACCTTC. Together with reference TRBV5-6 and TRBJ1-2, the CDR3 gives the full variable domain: DAGVTQSPTHLIKTRGQQVTLRCSPKSGHDTVSWYQQALGQGPQFIFQYYEEEERQRGNFPDRFSGHQFPNYSSELNVNALLLGDSALYLCASSFRLRGETNYGYTFGSGTRLTVV.

Here the CDR3 DNA reads TGCGCCAGCAGCGAGGGCCCAGGGGCCGGCACTGAAGCTTTCTTT. Translating it yields CASSEGPGAGTEAFF. The chain links TRBV5-1 to TRBJ1-1; D might be TRBD1 (6 bases). This CDR3 has 15 residues. From germline, CDR1 is SGHRS and CDR2 YFSETQ. The V end was cut by 4 bases, the J end by 4 bases, with 17 bases between.

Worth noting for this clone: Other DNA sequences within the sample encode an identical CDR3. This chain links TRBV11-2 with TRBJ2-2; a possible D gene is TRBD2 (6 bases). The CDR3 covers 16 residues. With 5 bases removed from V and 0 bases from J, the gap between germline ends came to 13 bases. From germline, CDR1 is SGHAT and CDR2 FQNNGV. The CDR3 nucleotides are TGTGCCAGCAGCCCCCGCGGAGGGGCGAACACCGGGGAGCTGTTTTTT. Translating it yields CASSPRGGANTGELFF.

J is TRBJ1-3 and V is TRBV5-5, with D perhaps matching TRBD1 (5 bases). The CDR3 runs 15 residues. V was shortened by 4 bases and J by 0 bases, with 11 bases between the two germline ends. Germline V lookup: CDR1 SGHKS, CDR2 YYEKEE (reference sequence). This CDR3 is CASSRGWSSGNTIYF. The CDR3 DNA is TGTGCCAGCAGCCGGGGGTGGAGCTCTGGAAACACCATATATTTT. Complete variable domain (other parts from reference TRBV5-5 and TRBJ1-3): DAGVTQSPTHLIKTRGQQVTLRCSPISGHKSVSWYQQVLGQGPQFIFQYYEKEERGRGNFPDRFSARQFPNYSSELNVNALLLGDSALYLCASSRGWSSGNTIYFGEGSWLTVV.

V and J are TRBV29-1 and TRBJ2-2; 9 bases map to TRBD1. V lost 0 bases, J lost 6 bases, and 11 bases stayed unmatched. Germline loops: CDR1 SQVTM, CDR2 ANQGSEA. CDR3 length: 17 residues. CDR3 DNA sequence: TGCAGCGTTGAAGATGGACAGGGGCCTCTTGGTTCCGGGGAGCTGTTTTTT. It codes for CSVEDGQGPLGSGELFF.

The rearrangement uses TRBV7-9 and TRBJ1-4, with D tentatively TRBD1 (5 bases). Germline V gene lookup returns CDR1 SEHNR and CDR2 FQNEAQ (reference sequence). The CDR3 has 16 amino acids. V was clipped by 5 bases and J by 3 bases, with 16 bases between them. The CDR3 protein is CASSDPQGWANEKLFF. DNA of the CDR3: TGTGCCAGCAGCGATCCCCAGGGATGGGCTAATGAAAAACTGTTTTTT. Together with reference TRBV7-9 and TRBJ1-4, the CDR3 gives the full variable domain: DTGVSQNPRHKITKRGQNVTFRCDPISEHNRLYWYRQTLGQGPEFLTYFQNEAQLEKSRLLSDRFSAERPKGSFSTLEIQRTEQGDSAMYLCASSDPQGWANEKLFFGSGTQLSVL.

The CDR3 here is CASSTNRGRGYYGYTF. Here the CDR3 DNA reads TGTGCCAGTAGTACCAACAGGGGGCGCGGTTACTATGGCTACACCTTC. V usage is TRBV19 and J usage is TRBJ1-2; 9 nucleotides align to TRBD1. CDR1 and CDR2 (germline): LNHDA, SQIVND (reference sequence). The CDR3 is 16 residues long. Losses at the gene ends were 4 bases for V and 3 bases for J; bases not matched to a gene: 9.

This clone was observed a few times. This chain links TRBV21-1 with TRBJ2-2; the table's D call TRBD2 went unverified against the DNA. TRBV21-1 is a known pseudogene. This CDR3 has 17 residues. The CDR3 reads CASSKGQLADLTGELFF. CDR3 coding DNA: TGTGCCAGCAGCAAAGGTCAACTAGCGGACCTGACCGGGGAGCTGTTTTTT.

CDR3 protein: CASSPRTSGQNNEQFF. In nucleotides, the CDR3 is TGTGCCAGCAGCCCCCGAACTAGCGGGCAAAACAATGAGCAGTTCTTC. The V and J genes are TRBV9 and TRBJ2-1; 9 bases are a match to TRBD2. The CDR3 is made up of 16 amino acids. Looked up from germline, CDR1 is SGDLS and CDR2 is YYNGEE. V lost 4 bases and J lost 5; bases outside the gene matches: 10.

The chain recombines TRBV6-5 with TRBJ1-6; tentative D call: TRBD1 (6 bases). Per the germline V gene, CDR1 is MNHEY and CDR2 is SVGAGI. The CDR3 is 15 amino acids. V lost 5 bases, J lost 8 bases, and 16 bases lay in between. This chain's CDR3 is CASSRTRDKDSPLHF. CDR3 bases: TGTGCCAGCAGTAGAACCCGGGACAAGGATTCACCCCTCCACTTT.

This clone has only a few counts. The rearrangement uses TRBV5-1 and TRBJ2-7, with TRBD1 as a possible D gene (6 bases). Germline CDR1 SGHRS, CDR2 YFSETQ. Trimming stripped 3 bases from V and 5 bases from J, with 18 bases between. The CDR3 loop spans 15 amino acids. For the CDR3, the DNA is TGCGCCAGCAGCTCGGTTGGGGGCCCCCTGAACGAGCAGTACTTC. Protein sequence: CASSSVGGPLNEQYF.

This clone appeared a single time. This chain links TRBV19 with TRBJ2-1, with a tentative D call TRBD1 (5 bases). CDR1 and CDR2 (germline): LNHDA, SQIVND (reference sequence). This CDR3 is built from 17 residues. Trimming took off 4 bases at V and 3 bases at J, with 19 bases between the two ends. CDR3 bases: TGTGCCAGTAGTAGTCTGACAGACCAAGCCTTCTACAATGAGCAGTTCTTC. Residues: CASSSLTDQAFYNEQFF.

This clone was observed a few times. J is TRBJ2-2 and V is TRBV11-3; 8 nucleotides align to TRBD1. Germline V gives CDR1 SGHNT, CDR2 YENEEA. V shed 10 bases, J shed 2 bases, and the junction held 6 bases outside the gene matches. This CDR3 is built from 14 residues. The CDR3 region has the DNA TGTGCCACCGAGACAGGGGTTAACACCGGGGAGCTGTTTTTT. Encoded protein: CATETGVNTGELFF.

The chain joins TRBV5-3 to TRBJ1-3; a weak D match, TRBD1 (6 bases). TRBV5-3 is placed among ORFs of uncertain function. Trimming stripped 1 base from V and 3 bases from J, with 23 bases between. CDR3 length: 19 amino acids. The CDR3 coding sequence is TGTGCCAGAAGCTTGTACCCGGGACAAAAATCTGCCGTTGGAAACACCATATATTTT. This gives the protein CARSLYPGQKSAVGNTIYF.